This record looks at one T cell receptor (beta chain) sequence and its context. It lacks a known antigen. Density gradient separation was used to isolate peripheral blood mononuclear cells from healthy donor buffy coats. The study enriched total CD8+ T cells through negative magnetic separation using EasySep or MojoSort CD8+ T cell isolation kits. An RNeasy Mini Kit was used to extract total RNA from duplicate vials of around 140,000 sorted CD8+ T cells per subset. The PBMCs were used either fresh or after being cryopreserved in fetal bovine serum with roughly 10% DMSO. Fluorescence-activated cell sorting on a FACSAria III was used to sort CD8+ T cell subsets to purity. A Human TCR Profiling Kit was used to prepare UMI-labeled 5' RACE TCRbeta libraries. The same number of PCR cycles was used to prepare all TCRbeta libraries in parallel. In the paper's pipeline: Between roughly 2,600 and 20,000 functional CDR3beta clonotypes were contained in each TCRbeta library. MIGEC 1.2.9 was used for UMI extraction and consensus assembly, with a minimum of three reads required per UMI. In-frame CDR3beta repertoires were extracted with MiXCR 3.0.3. Each sample was downsampled to 42,000 randomly selected UMIs before diversity metrics were calculated in VDJtools 1.2.1. Repertoire overlap metrics D, R and F2 were calculated in VDJtools for the top 3,000 clones of each sample pair. TCRdb reanalyzed the reads, keeping one entry per CDR3 protein sequence and omitting DNA. The V and J calls were not made by the authors but by TCRdb's processing. The sample table records 7,500 to 9,500 distinct CDR3 sequences. Around a quarter of the sample is taken by the ten largest.

The data were obtained in a study of human CD8 memory T cell subsets (dated by TCRdb to 2019 to 2021). Background for the entire study: To assess how stem-like (TSTEM), progenitor exhausted-like (TPEX) and effector memory CD8+ T cell subsets are clonally related, the TCRbeta repertoires of these three subsets were compared. TCRbeta repertoires were obtained from roughly six donors, each contributing TSTEM, TPEX and effector memory subsets.

The germline V gene (reference sequence) specifies LNHDA as CDR1 and SQIVND as CDR2. The CDR3 measures 14 amino acids from cysteine to phenylalanine. Nucleotide data are not available. The paper's findings and limits, for the study overall: Normalized Shannon-Wiener diversity was similarly high in TSTEM and TPEX subsets, while effector memory subsets were less diverse by comparison. Based on Chao1 estimates, TSTEM subsets appeared to have greater repertoire diversity than TPEX subsets, which may reflect a broader range of specificities. Only TCRbeta chains were sequenced, and repertoire comparisons were based on more than five donors, with testing performed by paired t-tests and Bonferroni correction. Both stem-like subsets shared clonotypes with effector memory cells, but TSTEM and TPEX repertoires overlapped minimally, suggesting distinct antigen spectra.

The sample taken for sequencing was CD8+ T cells from PBMCs. The V gene is TRBV19 and the J gene is TRBJ2-7; the TCRdb call, TRBD1, lacks DNA for checking. The TCR was taken from a human donor in good health. CDR3 region: CASSILEGFSEQYF. The entire variable domain, with the stretches around the CDR3 drawn from the reference TRBV19 and TRBJ2-7 proteins, is DGGITQSPKYLFRKEGQNVTLSCEQNLNHDAMYWYRQDPGQGLRLIYYSQIVNDFQKGDIAEGYSVSREKKESFPLTVTSAQKNPTAFYLCASSILEGFSEQYFGPGTRLTVT.